Listed below are T cell receptor beta chains from one sample, sequenced in a study of T cell responses to AZD1222 COVID-19 vaccine. Profiled with immunoSEQ multiplex PCR; TCRdb holds only in-frame clones, not every one. The data show over 100,000 clones, roughly 92% seen once. Specimen: peripheral blood, collected on day 0 of AZD1222 vaccination. Source of these receptors: an adult in good health. Each CDR3 is given with its conserved first and last residue. The D gene is left open where the match is weak. Size is stated for part of the rows, as once, few or many counts, or as a class when the clone is expanded.

v_gene: TRBV27
d_gene: -
abundance: -
j_gene: TRBJ1-2
CDR3aa: CASSPTRTDGYTF
CDR3nt: TGTGCCAGCAGTCCGACCCGAACGGATGGCTACACCTTC

v_gene: TRBV7-2
d_gene: TRBD1
abundance: -
j_gene: TRBJ1-5
CDR3aa: CASSSQGQGIRQPQHF
CDR3nt: TGTGCCAGCAGCTCCCAGGGACAGGGGATACGGCAGCCCCAGCATTTT

v_gene: TRBV27
d_gene: -
abundance: -
j_gene: TRBJ1-1
CDR3aa: CASSLMGQVGTEAFF
CDR3nt: TGTGCCAGCAGTTTAATGGGGCAGGTCGGGACTGAAGCTTTCTTT

v_gene: TRBV7-3
d_gene: TRBD1
abundance: -
j_gene: TRBJ1-6
CDR3aa: CASSSARGQEDNSPLHF
CDR3nt: TGTGCCAGCAGCTCGGCCCGGGGACAGGAGGACAATTCACCCCTCCACTTT

v_gene: TRBV27
d_gene: -
abundance: -
j_gene: TRBJ1-1
CDR3aa: CASSSRGGRTEAFF
CDR3nt: TGTGCCAGCAGTTCCCGAGGAGGCAGGACTGAAGCTTTCTTT

v_gene: TRBV18
d_gene: TRBD1
abundance: -
j_gene: TRBJ1-1
CDR3aa: CASSPYTGVGYTEAFF
CDR3nt: TGTGCCAGCTCACCATACACAGGGGTGGGTTATACTGAAGCTTTCTTT

v_gene: TRBV5-1
d_gene: -
abundance: -
j_gene: TRBJ1-1
CDR3aa: CASGQDGLNTEAFF
CDR3nt: TGCGCCAGCGGGCAGGACGGGTTGAACACTGAAGCTTTCTTT

v_gene: TRBV10-1
d_gene: -
abundance: -
j_gene: TRBJ1-4
CDR3aa: CASSDSPNEKLFF
CDR3nt: TGCGCCAGCAGCGACAGTCCGAATGAAAAACTGTTTTTT

v_gene: TRBV7-2
d_gene: TRBD1
abundance: -
j_gene: TRBJ2-4
CDR3aa: CASSLASTGGMNIQYF
CDR3nt: TGTGCCAGCAGCTTGGCCTCCACAGGGGGCATGAACATTCAGTACTTC

v_gene: TRBV7-9
d_gene: -
abundance: -
j_gene: TRBJ1-3
CDR3aa: CASSLDIWDIGNTIYF
CDR3nt: TGTGCCAGCAGCTTAGATATTTGGGACATCGGAAACACCATATATTTT

v_gene: TRBV11-2
d_gene: TRBD1
abundance: -
j_gene: TRBJ1-5
CDR3aa: CASSLGSGGGQPQHF
CDR3nt: TGTGCCAGCAGCTTAGGGTCAGGGGGCGGACAGCCCCAGCATTTT

v_gene: TRBV15
d_gene: -
abundance: -
j_gene: TRBJ1-1
CDR3aa: CATSPRMTDLKEAFF
CDR3nt: TGTGCCACCAGCCCCCGAATGACAGACTTAAAGGAAGCTTTCTTT

v_gene: TRBV9
d_gene: TRBD1
abundance: -
j_gene: TRBJ2-3
CDR3aa: CASSARDRVDTQYF
CDR3nt: TGTGCCAGCAGCGCCCGGGACAGGGTAGATACGCAGTATTTT

v_gene: TRBV19
d_gene: -
abundance: once
j_gene: TRBJ1-5
CDR3aa: CASTSMGGGSQPQHF
CDR3nt: TGTGCCAGTACCTCCATGGGGGGGGGAAGTCAGCCCCAGCATTTT

v_gene: TRBV3-1/TRBV3-2
d_gene: TRBD1
abundance: -
j_gene: TRBJ1-1
CDR3aa: CASSLGQGRTEAFF
CDR3nt: TGTGCCAGCAGCCTGGGACAGGGGCGGACTGAAGCTTTCTTT

v_gene: TRBV6-6
d_gene: -
abundance: -
j_gene: TRBJ2-3
CDR3aa: CASSSILIGDTQYF
CDR3nt: TGTGCCAGCAGTTCAATTTTAATTGGGGATACGCAGTATTTT

v_gene: TRBV5-1
d_gene: -
abundance: once
j_gene: TRBJ2-2
CDR3aa: CASTETGIYGELFF
CDR3nt: TGCGCCAGCACCGAGACGGGGATCTACGGGGAGCTGTTTTTT

v_gene: TRBV5-1
d_gene: -
abundance: -
j_gene: TRBJ1-2
CDR3aa: CASSGAWGGDGYTF
CDR3nt: TGCGCCAGCAGCGGGGCGTGGGGGGGCGATGGCTACACCTTC